The 2 T cell receptor beta chains below were found in one sample sequenced in a study of T cell responses to AZD1222 COVID-19 vaccine. Sequencing was performed with immunoSEQ multiplex PCR; in TCRdb, only in-frame clones are kept and a portion is missing. The sample gives some 83,000 clones, over 75% of which show up once; about 5.5% is in the top ten. This sample comprised peripheral blood, obtained 28 days after the second AZD1222 dose. The receptors originated from an adult who received the AZD1222 COVID-19 vaccine.

The chain links TRBV12-3 or TRBV12-4 to TRBJ1-5; D remains ambiguous. V was clipped by 6 bases and J by 6 bases, with 9 bases between them. This CDR3 has 12 amino acids. The CDR3, as DNA: TGTGCCAGCAGCCCTACTCGTCAGCCCCAGCATTTT. This translates into CASSPTRQPQHF.

J is TRBJ2-7 and V is TRBV6-5; D tentatively fits TRBD1 or TRBD2 (5 bases each). CDR1 MNHEY and CDR2 SVGAGI come from the germline V gene. CDR3 length equals 16 residues. Trimming cost V 0 bases and J 4 bases, with 16 bases left between them. The CDR3 DNA sequence: TGTGCCAGCAGTTACTCGGGAATGGGTGGGGGATACGAGCAGTACTTC. Protein: CASSYSGMGGGYEQYF.